This T cell receptor (beta chain) stems from a study of blood T cell repertoires in COVID-19. Overall study context: From the United States, Italy and Spain came samples of acute and convalescent COVID-19. The cDNA or gDNA used as material had been derived from T cells, B-cell-depleted T cells, or PBMCs.

CDR1 and CDR2 (germline): DFQATT, SNEGSKA (reference sequence). The V end was cut by 3 bases, the J end by 3 bases, with 17 bases between. The CDR3 length is 15 residues. Generated by immunoSEQ multiplex PCR, the TCRdb table keeps only in-frame clones and is missing some. Among some 180,000 clones listed, about 76% were seen once. The chain is built from TRBV20-1 and TRBJ1-1; D perhaps matches TRBD1 (6 bases). The receptor was isolated from a woman between 45 and 60 years old with active or convalescent COVID-19. Sequencing used peripheral blood. CDR3 residues: CSASTVRRGYTEAFF. In nucleotides, the CDR3 is TGCAGTGCTAGTACCGTTCGTAGGGGGTACACTGAAGCTTTCTTT.